The 3 T cell receptor beta chains given below trace back to one sample, sequenced in a study of early T cells in non-severe SARS-CoV-2 infection. TCRdb processed the 5' RACE reads anew with MiXCR; each CDR3 protein has one entry. The table lists tens of thousands of distinct CDR3 sequences, about 10% of them singletons. The sequenced sample was whole blood. The receptors stem from an adult who was a healthcare worker with PCR-confirmed SARS-CoV-2 infection or an uninfected control (not recorded which).

This clonotype appeared a few times. The rearrangement joins TRBV7-2 to TRBJ2-7; no clear D. V lost 5 bases and J 5 bases, leaving 10 bases between the germline ends. Germline lookup yields CDR1 SGHTA and CDR2 FQGNSA. CDR3 length: 12 amino acids. In DNA, the CDR3 is TGTGCCAGCAGCCTGACAAGAAACGAGCAGTACTTC. It translates to CASSLTRNEQYF.

V and J are TRBV20-1 and TRBJ2-2; TRBD1 is a possible D gene (5 bases). This CDR3 spans 16 amino acids. Trimming stripped 0 bases from V and 1 base from J, with 12 bases between. Germline values: CDR1 DFQATT, CDR2 SNEGSKA (reference sequence). As DNA, the CDR3 is TGCAGTGCTAGAGATCCACGGCAGGGGAACACCGGGGAGCTGTTTTTT. Translated, it gives CSARDPRQGNTGELFF.

This clonotype was observed at least ten times. The CDR3 loop reads CASSLGGLTDTQYF. The CDR3 DNA follows: TGTGCCAGCAGCCTCGGGGGTCTCACAGATACGCAGTATTTT. V and J are TRBV11-3 and TRBJ2-3, with a possible D match to TRBD2 (6 bases). The germline CDR1 and CDR2 sequences are SGHNT and YENEEA. The CDR3 extends over 14 amino acids. Trimming pared 5 bases from V and 2 bases from J, leaving 11 bases between.